The 2 T cell receptor beta chains below come from one sample, sequenced in a study of patients and donors after allogeneic stem cell transplantation. TCRdb re-derived calls from the RT-PCR reads in MiXCR, one entry per CDR3 protein. The profile shows about a million distinct CDR3 sequences, 18% of them singletons. Sequencing input: blood, either unsorted or a sorted T cell fraction (not recorded which). The receptors come from a human donor who was either an allogeneic HSCT recipient or a stem cell or donor lymphocyte infusion donor (not recorded which). It is not recorded whose cells these are; they may come from a transplant donor.

This chain joins TRBV3-1 and TRBJ1-5; unclear D gene. The CDR3 has 15 amino acids. Trimming stripped 0 bases from V and 4 bases from J, with 10 bases between. CDR1 is LGHDT, CDR2 YNNKEL, per germline (reference sequence). CDR3 in amino acids: CASSQEVVRNQPQHF. The CDR3 DNA reads as TGTGCCAGCAGCCAAGAAGTCGTCCGAAATCAGCCCCAGCATTTT. Combining the CDR3 with reference TRBV3-1 and TRBJ1-5 gives the whole variable domain DTAVSQTPKYLVTQMGNDKSIKCEQNLGHDTMYWYKQDSKKFLKIMFSYNNKELIINETVPNRFSPKSPDKAHLNLHINSLELGDSAVYFCASSQEVVRNQPQHFGDGTRLSIL.

This chain connects TRBV27 to TRBJ2-1, with TRBD2 as a possible D gene (6 bases). The CDR3 totals 17 residues. The germline V and J ends were trimmed by 8 bases and 4 bases, with 24 bases remaining between them. CDR1 is MNHEY and CDR2 is SMNVEV in the germline V gene (reference sequence). The DNA for the CDR3 is TGTGCCAGCGCCTCGGTGCGGCCGGAGGGCGGATACAATGAGCAGTTCTTC. Translation: CASASVRPEGGYNEQFF.